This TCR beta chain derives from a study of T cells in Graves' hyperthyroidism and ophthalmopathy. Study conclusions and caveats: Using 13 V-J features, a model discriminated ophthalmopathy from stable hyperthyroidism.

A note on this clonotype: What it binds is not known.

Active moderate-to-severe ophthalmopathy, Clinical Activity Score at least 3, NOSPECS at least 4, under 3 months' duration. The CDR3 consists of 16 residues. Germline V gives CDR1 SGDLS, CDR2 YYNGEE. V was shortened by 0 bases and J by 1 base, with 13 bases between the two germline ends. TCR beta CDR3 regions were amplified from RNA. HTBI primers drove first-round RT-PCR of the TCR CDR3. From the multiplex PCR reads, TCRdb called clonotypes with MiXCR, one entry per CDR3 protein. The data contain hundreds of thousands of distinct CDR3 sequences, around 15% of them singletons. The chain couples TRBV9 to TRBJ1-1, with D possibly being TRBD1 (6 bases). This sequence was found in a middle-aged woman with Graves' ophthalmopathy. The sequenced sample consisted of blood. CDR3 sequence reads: CASSVAVGGANTEAFF. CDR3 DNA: TGTGCCAGCAGCGTAGCTGTGGGGGGGGCGAACACTGAAGCTTTCTTT.